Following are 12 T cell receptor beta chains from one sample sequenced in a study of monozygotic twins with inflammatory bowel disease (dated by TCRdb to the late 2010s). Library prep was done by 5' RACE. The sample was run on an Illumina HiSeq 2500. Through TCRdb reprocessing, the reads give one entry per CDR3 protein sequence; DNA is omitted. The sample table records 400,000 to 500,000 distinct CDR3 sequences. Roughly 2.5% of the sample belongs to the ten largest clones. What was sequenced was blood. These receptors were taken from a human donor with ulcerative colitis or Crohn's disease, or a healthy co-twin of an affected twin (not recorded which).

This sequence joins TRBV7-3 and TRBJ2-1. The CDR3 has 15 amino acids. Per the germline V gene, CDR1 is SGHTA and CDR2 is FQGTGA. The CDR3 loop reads CASSLIGVTYNEQFF.

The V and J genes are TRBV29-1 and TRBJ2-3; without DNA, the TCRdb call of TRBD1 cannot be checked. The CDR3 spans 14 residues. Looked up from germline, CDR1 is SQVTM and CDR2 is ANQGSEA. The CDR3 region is CSVEVRDRTDTQYF.

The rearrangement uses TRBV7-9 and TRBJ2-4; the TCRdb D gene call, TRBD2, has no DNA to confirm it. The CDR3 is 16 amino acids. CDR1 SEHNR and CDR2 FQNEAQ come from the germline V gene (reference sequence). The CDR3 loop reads CASSSLAGLAKNIQYF.

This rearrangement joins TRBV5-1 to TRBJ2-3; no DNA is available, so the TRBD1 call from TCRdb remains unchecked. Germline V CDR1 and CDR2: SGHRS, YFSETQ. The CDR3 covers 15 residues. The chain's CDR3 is CASSSRTDSTDTQYF.

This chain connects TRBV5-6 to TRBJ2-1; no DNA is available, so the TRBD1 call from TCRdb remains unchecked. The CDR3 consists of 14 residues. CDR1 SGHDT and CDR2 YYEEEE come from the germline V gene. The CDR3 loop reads CASSLGQTANEQFF.

The CDR3 protein is CASSLRAAGAYYEQYF. This chain uses TRBV28 with TRBJ2-7; absent DNA, TCRdb's TRBD1 call cannot be checked. The V gene's germline CDR1 is MDHEN and CDR2 SYDVKM. This CDR3 is 16 amino acids long.

Here the CDR3 reads CASSLSGRANTGELFF. The V call is TRBV28, the J call TRBJ2-2; TCRdb's assignment of TRBD2 cannot be checked, as there is no DNA. CDR3 length equals 16 residues. CDR1 is MDHEN, CDR2 SYDVKM, per germline.

The CDR3 reads CASSLGGTSPAEQFF. The chain links TRBV7-2 to TRBJ2-1; the D call from TCRdb, TRBD2, cannot be confirmed without DNA. The CDR3 is made up of 15 amino acids. CDR1 and CDR2 (germline): SGHTA, FQGNSA.

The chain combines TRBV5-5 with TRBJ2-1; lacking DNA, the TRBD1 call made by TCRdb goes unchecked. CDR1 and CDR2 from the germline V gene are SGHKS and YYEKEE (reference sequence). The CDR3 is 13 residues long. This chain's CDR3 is CASSPGQGAEQFF.

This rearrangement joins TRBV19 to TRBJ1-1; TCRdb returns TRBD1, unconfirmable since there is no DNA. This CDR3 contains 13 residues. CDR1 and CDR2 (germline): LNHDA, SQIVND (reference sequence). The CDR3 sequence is CASTTTGNTEAFF.

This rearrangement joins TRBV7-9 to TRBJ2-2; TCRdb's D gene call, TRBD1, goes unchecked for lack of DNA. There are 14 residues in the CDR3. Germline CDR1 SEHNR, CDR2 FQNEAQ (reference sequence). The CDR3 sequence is CATLGQRNTGELFF.

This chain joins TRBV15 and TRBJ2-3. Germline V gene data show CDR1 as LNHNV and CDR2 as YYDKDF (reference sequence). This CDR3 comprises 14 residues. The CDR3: CATSRDRSVDTQYF.